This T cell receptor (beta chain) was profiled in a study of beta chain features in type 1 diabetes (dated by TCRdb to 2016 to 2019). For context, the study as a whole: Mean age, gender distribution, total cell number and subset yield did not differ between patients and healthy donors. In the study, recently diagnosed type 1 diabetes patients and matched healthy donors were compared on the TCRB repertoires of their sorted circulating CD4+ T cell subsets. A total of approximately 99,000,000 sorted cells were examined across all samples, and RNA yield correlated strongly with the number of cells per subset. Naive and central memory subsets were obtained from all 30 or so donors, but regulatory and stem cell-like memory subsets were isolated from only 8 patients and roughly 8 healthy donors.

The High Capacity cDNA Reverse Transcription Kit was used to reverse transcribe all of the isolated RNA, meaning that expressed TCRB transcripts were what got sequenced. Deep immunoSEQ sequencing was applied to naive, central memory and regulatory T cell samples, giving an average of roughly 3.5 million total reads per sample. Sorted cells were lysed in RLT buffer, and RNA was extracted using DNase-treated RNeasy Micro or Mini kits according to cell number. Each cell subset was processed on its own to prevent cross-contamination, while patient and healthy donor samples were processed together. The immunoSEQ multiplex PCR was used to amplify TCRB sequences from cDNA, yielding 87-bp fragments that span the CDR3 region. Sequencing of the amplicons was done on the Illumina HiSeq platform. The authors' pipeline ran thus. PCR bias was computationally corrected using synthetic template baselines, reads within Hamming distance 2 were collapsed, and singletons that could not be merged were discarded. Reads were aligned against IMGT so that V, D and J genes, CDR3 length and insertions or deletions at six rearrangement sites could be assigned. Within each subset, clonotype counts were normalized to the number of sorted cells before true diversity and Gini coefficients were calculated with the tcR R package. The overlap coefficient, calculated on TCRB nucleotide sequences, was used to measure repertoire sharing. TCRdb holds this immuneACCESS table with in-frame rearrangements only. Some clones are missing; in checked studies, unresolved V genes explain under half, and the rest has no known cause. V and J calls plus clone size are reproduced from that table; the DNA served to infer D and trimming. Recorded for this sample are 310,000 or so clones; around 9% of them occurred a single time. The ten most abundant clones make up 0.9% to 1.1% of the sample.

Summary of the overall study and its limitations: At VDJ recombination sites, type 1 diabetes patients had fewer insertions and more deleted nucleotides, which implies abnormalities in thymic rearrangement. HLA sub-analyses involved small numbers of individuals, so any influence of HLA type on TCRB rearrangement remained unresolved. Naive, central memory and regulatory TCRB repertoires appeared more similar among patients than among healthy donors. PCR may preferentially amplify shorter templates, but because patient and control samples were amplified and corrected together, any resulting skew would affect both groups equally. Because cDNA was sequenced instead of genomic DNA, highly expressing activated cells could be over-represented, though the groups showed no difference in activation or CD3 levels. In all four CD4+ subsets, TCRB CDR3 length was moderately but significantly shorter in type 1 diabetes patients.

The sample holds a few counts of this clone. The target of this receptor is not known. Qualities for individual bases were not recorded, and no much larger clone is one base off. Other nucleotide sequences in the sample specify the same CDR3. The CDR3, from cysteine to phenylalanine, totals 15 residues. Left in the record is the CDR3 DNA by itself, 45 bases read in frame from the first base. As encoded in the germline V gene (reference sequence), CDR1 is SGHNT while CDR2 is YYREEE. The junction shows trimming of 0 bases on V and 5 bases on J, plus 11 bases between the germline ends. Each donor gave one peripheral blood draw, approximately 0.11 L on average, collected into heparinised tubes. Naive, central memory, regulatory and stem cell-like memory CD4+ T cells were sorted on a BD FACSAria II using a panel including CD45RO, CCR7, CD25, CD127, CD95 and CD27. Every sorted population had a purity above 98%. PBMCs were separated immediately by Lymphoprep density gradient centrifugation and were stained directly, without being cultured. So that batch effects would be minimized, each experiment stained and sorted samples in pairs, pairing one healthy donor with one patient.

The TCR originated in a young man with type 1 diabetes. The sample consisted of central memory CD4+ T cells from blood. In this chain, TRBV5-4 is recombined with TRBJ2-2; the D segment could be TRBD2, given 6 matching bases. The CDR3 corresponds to CASSLEVGGTGELFF. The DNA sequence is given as TGTGCCAGCAGCTTGGAGGTCGGGGGTACCGGGGAGCTGTTTTTT.